Described below is a single T cell receptor beta chain sequence and its context. The V segment lost 5 bases and the J segment 5 bases; nucleotides outside the gene matches: 11. This CDR3 spans 16 amino acids. Per germline, CDR1 SGHRS and CDR2 YFSETQ. Each CDR3 protein gets one entry after TCRdb re-called the 5' RACE reads with MiXCR. The sample has approximately 250,000 distinct CDR3 sequences, roughly 16% seen once. This entry comes from a study of T-cell memory formation after mild COVID-19. Looking at the study overall: Clusters were largely donor specific.

Sequencing input: PBMCs or a T cell subset sorted from them (not recorded which). The receptor comes from a young man who had mild COVID-19 (a few samples of this study predate the infection). Cell type and time point are not known. The V and J genes are TRBV5-1 and TRBJ2-3; 10 bases match TRBD2. CDR3 amino acids: CASRAFSGGAGDTQYF. The CDR3 DNA reads as TGCGCCAGCAGGGCCTTCAGCGGGGGGGCTGGAGATACGCAGTATTTT.